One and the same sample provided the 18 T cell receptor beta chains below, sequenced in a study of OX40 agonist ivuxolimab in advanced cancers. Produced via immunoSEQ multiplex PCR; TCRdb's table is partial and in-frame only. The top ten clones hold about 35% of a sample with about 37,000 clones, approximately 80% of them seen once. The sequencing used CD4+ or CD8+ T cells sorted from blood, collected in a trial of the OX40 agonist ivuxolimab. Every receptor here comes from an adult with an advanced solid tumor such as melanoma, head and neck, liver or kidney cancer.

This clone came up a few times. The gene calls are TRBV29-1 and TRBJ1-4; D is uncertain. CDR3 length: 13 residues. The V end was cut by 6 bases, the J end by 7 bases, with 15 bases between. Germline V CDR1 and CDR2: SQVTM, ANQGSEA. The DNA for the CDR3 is TGCAGCGTGAGACGGCTGGAAGGTGAAAAACTGTTTTTT. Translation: CSVRRLEGEKLFF.

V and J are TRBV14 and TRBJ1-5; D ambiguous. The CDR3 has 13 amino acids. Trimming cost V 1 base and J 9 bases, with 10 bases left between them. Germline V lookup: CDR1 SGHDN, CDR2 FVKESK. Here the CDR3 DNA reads TGTGCCAGCAGCCAAGGTCCCATGGGGCCCCAGCATTTT. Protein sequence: CASSQGPMGPQHF.

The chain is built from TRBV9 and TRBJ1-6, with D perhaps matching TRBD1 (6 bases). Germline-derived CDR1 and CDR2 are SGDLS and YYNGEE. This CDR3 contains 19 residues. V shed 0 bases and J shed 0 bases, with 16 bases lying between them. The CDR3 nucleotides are TGTGCCAGCAGCGTAGCTACTCTTCGAGGGGGCTCCTATAATTCACCCCTCCACTTT. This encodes CASSVATLRGGSYNSPLHF.

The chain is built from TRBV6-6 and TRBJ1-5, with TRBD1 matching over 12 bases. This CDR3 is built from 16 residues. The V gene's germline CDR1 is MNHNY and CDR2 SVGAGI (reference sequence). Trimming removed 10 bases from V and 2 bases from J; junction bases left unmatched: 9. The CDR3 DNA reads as TGTGCCACCTCCGGGACAGGGGGCTTAGGCAATCAGCCCCAGCATTTT. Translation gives CATSGTGGLGNQPQHF.

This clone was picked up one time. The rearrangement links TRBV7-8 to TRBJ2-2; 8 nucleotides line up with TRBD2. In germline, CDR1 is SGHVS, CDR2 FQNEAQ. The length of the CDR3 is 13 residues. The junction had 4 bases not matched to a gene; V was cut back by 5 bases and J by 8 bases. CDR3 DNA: TGTGCCAGCAGCCTCAGCGGGAGTGGGGAGCTGTTTTTT. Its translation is CASSLSGSGELFF.

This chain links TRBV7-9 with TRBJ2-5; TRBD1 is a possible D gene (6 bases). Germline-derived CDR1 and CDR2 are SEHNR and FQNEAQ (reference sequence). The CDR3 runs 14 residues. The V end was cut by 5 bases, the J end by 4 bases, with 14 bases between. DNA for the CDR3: TGTGCCAGCAGCCGGATGGGGGCGCGAGAGACCCAGTACTTC. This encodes CASSRMGARETQYF.

The CDR3 nucleotides read TGTGCCAGCAGCGCCCTTACATGCTCCTCACCCCTCCACTTT. It specifies CASSALTCSSPLHF. The genes are TRBV21-1 and TRBJ1-6; TRBD1 is taken as the D call from the table, unchecked against the DNA. TRBV21-1 is described as a pseudogene. The CDR3 totals 14 residues.

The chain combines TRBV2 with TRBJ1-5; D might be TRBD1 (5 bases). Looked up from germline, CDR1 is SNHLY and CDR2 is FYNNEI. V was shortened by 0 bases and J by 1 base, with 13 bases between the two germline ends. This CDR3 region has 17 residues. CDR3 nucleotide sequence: TGTGCCAGCAGTGAAGCCCAATCGGGGACGAGCAATCAGCCCCAGCATTTT. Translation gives CASSEAQSGTSNQPQHF. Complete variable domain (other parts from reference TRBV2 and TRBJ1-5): EPEVTQTPSHQVTQMGQEVILRCVPISNHLYFYWYRQILGQKVEFLVSFYNNEISEKSEIFDDQFSVERPDGSNFTLKIRSTKLEDSAMYFCASSEAQSGTSNQPQHFGDGTRLSIL.

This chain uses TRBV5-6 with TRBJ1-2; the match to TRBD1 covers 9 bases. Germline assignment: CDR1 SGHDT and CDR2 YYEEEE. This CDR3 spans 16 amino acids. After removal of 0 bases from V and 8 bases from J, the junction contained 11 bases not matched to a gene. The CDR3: CASSLEPGTGNWGYTF. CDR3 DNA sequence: TGTGCCAGCAGCTTGGAACCCGGGACAGGGAATTGGGGCTACACCTTC. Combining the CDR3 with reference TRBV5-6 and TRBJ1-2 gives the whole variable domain DAGVTQSPTHLIKTRGQQVTLRCSPKSGHDTVSWYQQALGQGPQFIFQYYEEEERQRGNFPDRFSGHQFPNYSSELNVNALLLGDSALYLCASSLEPGTGNWGYTFGSGTRLTVV.

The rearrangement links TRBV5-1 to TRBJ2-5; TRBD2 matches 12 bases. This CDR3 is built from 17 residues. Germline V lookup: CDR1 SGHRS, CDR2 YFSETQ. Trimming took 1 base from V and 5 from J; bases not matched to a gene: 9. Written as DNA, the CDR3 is TGCGCCAGCAGCTTGAGGACTAGCGGGACCCCCCCTGAGACCCAGTACTTC. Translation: CASSLRTSGTPPETQYF.

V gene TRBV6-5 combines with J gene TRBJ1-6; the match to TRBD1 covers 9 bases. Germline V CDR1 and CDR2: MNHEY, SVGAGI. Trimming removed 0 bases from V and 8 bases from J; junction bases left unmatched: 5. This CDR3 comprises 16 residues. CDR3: CASSYSWTGDYSPLHF. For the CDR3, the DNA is TGTGCCAGCAGTTACTCTTGGACAGGGGATTATTCACCCCTCCACTTT.

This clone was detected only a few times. This chain's CDR3 is CASSDGYRGSPLHF. The CDR3 coding sequence is TGTGCCAGCAGTGACGGCTACAGGGGCTCACCCCTCCACTTT. The genes are TRBV6-4 and TRBJ1-6; 7 bases fit TRBD1. The length of the CDR3 is 14 residues. The trim removed 2 bases at V and 10 bases at J, leaving 5 bases unmatched. The germline CDR1 and CDR2 sequences are MRHNA and SNTAGT.

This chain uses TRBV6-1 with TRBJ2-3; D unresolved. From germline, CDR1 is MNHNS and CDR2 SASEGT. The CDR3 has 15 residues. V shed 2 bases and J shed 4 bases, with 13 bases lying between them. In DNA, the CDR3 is TGTGCCAGCAGTGAACAGGCGGTTAGAGCAGATACGCAGTATTTT. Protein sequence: CASSEQAVRADTQYF.

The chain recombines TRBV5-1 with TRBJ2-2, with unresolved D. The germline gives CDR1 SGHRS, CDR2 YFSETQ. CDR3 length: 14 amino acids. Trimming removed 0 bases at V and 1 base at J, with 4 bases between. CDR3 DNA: TGCGCCAGCAGCTTGGGACAGAACACCGGGGAGCTGTTTTTT. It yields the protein CASSLGQNTGELFF.

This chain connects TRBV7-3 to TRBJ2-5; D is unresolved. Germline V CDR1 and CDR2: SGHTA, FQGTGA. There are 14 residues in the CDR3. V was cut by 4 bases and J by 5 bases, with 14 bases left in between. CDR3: CASSSWASRETQYF. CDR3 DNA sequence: TGTGCCAGCAGCTCATGGGCTAGTCGGGAGACCCAGTACTTC.

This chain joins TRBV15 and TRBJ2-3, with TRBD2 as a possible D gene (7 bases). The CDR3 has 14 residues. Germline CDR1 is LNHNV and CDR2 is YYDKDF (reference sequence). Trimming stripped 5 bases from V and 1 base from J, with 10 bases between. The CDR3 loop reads CATSGGGGTDTQYF. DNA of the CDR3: TGTGCCACCAGCGGAGGGGGGGGCACAGATACGCAGTATTTT.

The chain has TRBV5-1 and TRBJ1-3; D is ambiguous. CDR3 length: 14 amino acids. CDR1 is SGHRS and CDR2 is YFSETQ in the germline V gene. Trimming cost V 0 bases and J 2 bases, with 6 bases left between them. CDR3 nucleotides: TGCGCCAGCAGCTTGGGGGAGGCTGGAAACACCATATATTTT. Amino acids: CASSLGEAGNTIYF.

DNA of the CDR3: TGTGCCAGCAGCGTAGGTGGACGGGCGAACACTGAAGCTTTCTTT. Protein sequence: CASSVGGRANTEAFF. The V and J genes are TRBV9 and TRBJ1-1, with D unresolved. The germline V gene encodes CDR1 SGDLS and CDR2 YYNGEE. This CDR3 spans 15 amino acids. V was pared by 0 bases and J by 1 base, with 10 bases between.